This entry is about one T cell receptor beta chain. This clonotype was detected ten times or more. Its antigen target is currently unknown. No qualities accompany the bases; no much larger clone lies one base away. This entry belongs to a study of T-cell reconstitution after alpha-beta-depleted transplantation in children (dated by TCRdb to 2016 to 2017). Background for the entire study: T-cell immune reconstitution after TCRalphabeta/CD19-depleted allogeneic hematopoietic cell transplantation in children was quantitatively tracked in the study by means of TCR repertoire profiling. What the research found in general, with its limitations: In some patients, the high TCRbeta diversity seen at day 60 was put down to recipient T cells and intrathymic progenitors that had survived conditioning. The apparently early recovery of alphabetaT-cell counts about two months after transplant reportedly depended on only several hundred rapidly expanded clones that came from non-depleted graft cells. Over the following months the frequencies of hyperexpanded clones went down, and after one year T-cell counts and TCRbeta diversity were mostly credited to newly produced T cells.

Per the publication, the treatment or condition label means: allogeneic hematopoietic cell transplantation with graft depleted of TCRalphabeta T cells and CD19 B cells. Transplant recipients were children who received TCRalphabeta/CD19-depleted allogeneic hematopoietic cell grafts. The germline ends are 18 bases apart after V is trimmed by 3 bases and J by 3 bases. From the cysteine through the phenylalanine, the CDR3 covers 16 amino acids. The CDR3 DNA has 48 bases and is translated from base 1. The germline V gene (reference sequence) specifies DFQATT as CDR1 and SNEGSKA as CDR2. The method behind the library was PCR. Instrument on record: Illumina HiSeq 2500. To normalize quantification of the TCRbeta repertoire, the TCR libraries were built with molecular barcoding that relied on unique molecular identifiers. In-frame beta chains were kept once TCRdb had trimmed the public reads at Q25 with fastp and called clones with MiXCR. Rows matching on CDR3 protein sequence are summarized as one entry with the most common DNA and genes. The sample table shows about 78,000 distinct CDR3 sequences, and around an eighth are seen once. Together, the top ten hold 25% to 30% of the sample.

The rearrangement combines TRBV20-1 with TRBJ2-4, and possibly TRBD1, on 5 matching bases. This TCR came from a male patient aged 2 to 10 who had a stem cell transplant for acute lymphoblastic leukemia, so the T cells may come from the graft donor. Sequences were derived from PBMCs, mostly from graft donor cells, sampled 180 days after TCRalphabeta/CD19-depleted stem cell transplant. The sequenced DNA: TGCAGTGCTAGTAAGGACAACATTATGGGCAAAAACATTCAGTACTTC. It translates as CSASKDNIMGKNIQYF.